The 21 T cell receptor beta chains below come from one sample, sequenced in a study of T cells after yellow fever vaccination. TCRdb re-called the 5' RACE reads with MiXCR, one entry per CDR3 protein. The table includes a few hundred thousand distinct CDR3 sequences, about 4% detected once. Sequenced material: PBMCs, taken 5 days after the yellow fever booster vaccination. The source of these receptors is a man aged 18-30 years who received the YFV17D yellow fever vaccine.

The table lists this clonotype with many counts. The genes are TRBV7-8 and TRBJ1-2; D is perhaps TRBD1 (5 bases). The CDR3 extends over 16 amino acids. V lost 1 base and J 3 bases, leaving 15 bases between the germline ends. The germline gives CDR1 SGHVS, CDR2 FQNEAQ. The DNA for the CDR3 is TGTGCCAGCAGCTTAGAGGGGTACACGACTTACTATGGCTACACCTTC. Amino acids: CASSLEGYTTYYGYTF.

This clonotype occurred many times. The chain combines TRBV6-1 with TRBJ2-1; 12 bases are shared with TRBD2. Germline lookup yields CDR1 MNHNS and CDR2 SASEGT. Trimming took 7 bases from V and 8 from J; bases not matched to a gene: 3. This CDR3 is 13 amino acids long. In nucleotides, the CDR3 is TGTGCCAGCAAGCTAGCGGGGGGGGATGAGCAGTTCTTC. It codes for CASKLAGGDEQFF.

Many counts were recorded for this clonotype. The rearrangement uses TRBV28 and TRBJ2-3, with unresolved D. The germline CDR1 and CDR2 sequences are MDHEN and SYDVKM. The V and J ends lost 1 base and 6 bases respectively, with 17 bases between them. This CDR3 has 16 residues. The CDR3 protein is CASSLFRASLWDTQYF. In nucleotides, the CDR3 is TGTGCCAGCAGTTTATTCCGGGCCTCCTTGTGGGATACGCAGTATTTT. Using reference TRBV28 and TRBJ2-3 for the parts outside the CDR3, the full variable domain is DVKVTQSSRYLVKRTGEKVFLECVQDMDHENMFWYRQDPGLGLRLIYFSYDVKMKEKGDIPEGYSVSREKKERFSLILESASTNQTSMYLCASSLFRASLWDTQYFGPGTRLTVL.

This clonotype has just a few counts. J is TRBJ2-2 and V is TRBV20-1; maybe TRBD1 (7 bases). In germline, CDR1 is DFQATT, CDR2 SNEGSKA (reference sequence). Trimming took off 4 bases at V and 7 bases at J, with 13 bases between the two ends. The CDR3 has 13 amino acids. Here the CDR3 DNA reads TGCAGTGCTATGGAGGGGGCCCTCGGGGAGCTGTTTTTT. It codes for CSAMEGALGELFF.

This rearrangement joins TRBV6-2 or TRBV6-3 to TRBJ2-7; 7 nucleotides line up with TRBD1. Germline CDR1 MNHEY, CDR2 SVGEGT. The CDR3 totals 13 residues. After removal of 6 bases from V and 6 bases from J, the junction contained 8 bases not matched to a gene. The CDR3 loop reads CASSSGTATEQYV. The CDR3 bases are TGTGCCAGCAGCTCCGGGACAGCCACCGAGCAGTACGTC.

The chain links TRBV5-1 to TRBJ1-1; D is perhaps TRBD1 (6 bases). This CDR3 region has 14 residues. Trimming shortened V by 3 bases and J by 5 bases, and 14 bases separated the two germline ends. Per germline, CDR1 SGHRS and CDR2 YFSETQ. The CDR3 region has the DNA TGCGCCAGCAGCTCACAGGGTTATCGGACTGAAGCTTTCTTT. Its translation: CASSSQGYRTEAFF.

This clonotype was counted between two and nine times. This CDR3 reads CSARVAAGSTDTQYF. In DNA form, the CDR3 reads TGCAGTGCTAGGGTTGCGGCGGGGAGCACAGATACGCAGTATTTT. J is TRBJ2-3 and V is TRBV20-1; D might be TRBD2 (6 bases). Germline lookup yields CDR1 DFQATT and CDR2 SNEGSKA (reference sequence). The CDR3 runs to 15 residues. Trimming removed 3 bases from V and 0 bases from J, with 13 bases in between.

This clonotype was picked up a small number of times. This chain uses TRBV21-1 with TRBJ1-5; TRBD1, the D gene given by the table, was not confirmed from the DNA. TRBV21-1 corresponds to a pseudogene. The CDR3 extends over 14 amino acids. The CDR3 spells CASETGDGNQPQHF. In DNA form, the CDR3 reads TGTGCCAGCGAGACAGGGGACGGCAATCAGCCCCAGCATTTT.

This clonotype was counted only a few times. The V and J genes are TRBV5-1 and TRBJ2-2; 8 bases match TRBD2. Germline-derived CDR1 and CDR2 are SGHRS and YFSETQ. The CDR3 loop spans 16 amino acids. After removal of 3 bases from V and 2 bases from J, the junction contained 6 bases not matched to a gene. The chain's CDR3 is CASSWGTSRNTGELFF. The CDR3 nucleotides are TGCGCCAGCAGCTGGGGGACTAGTCGCAACACCGGGGAGCTGTTTTTT.

This chain links TRBV6-2 or TRBV6-3 with TRBJ2-4; tentatively, D is TRBD1 (7 bases). This CDR3 is built from 13 residues. The germline V and J ends were trimmed by 4 bases and 8 bases, with 12 bases remaining between them. Per the germline V gene, CDR1 is MNHEY and CDR2 is SVGEGT. This CDR3 reads CASSSTGEDIQYF. The CDR3 DNA reads TGTGCCAGCAGTTCCACAGGGGAGGACATTCAGTACTTC.

In this sample, this clonotype turned up many times. The chain couples TRBV7-9 to TRBJ1-3, with 8 positions matching TRBD1. J gave up 0 bases and V 1 base, and 5 bases lay outside the gene matches. The CDR3 has 17 amino acids. From germline, CDR1 is SEHNR and CDR2 FQNEAQ (reference sequence). The CDR3 nucleotides read TGTGCCAGCAGCTTAGTGGGGACAGGAGACTCTGGAAACACCATATATTTT. This encodes CASSLVGTGDSGNTIYF.

The V call is TRBV14, the J call TRBJ2-1; no definite D call. The CDR3 runs to 15 residues. In germline, CDR1 is SGHDN, CDR2 FVKESK. V gave up 0 bases and J gave up 4 bases, with 10 bases separating them. CDR3 nucleotides: TGTGCCAGCAGCCAAGATAAGGGCTGGTACAATGAGCAGTTCTTC. Its protein product is CASSQDKGWYNEQFF.

The sample holds a few counts of this clonotype. The chain employs TRBV20-1 and TRBJ2-1; D may be TRBD1 (5 bases). V lost 5 bases and J 0 bases, leaving 11 bases between the germline ends. The CDR3 totals 14 residues. Germline-derived CDR1 and CDR2 are DFQATT and SNEGSKA (reference sequence). The CDR3 region has the DNA TGCAGTGCTTACGACAGTTACTCCTACAATGAGCAGTTCTTC. Translating it yields CSAYDSYSYNEQFF.

This clonotype was seen a few times. The genes are TRBV15 and TRBJ1-2, with D possibly TRBD1 on 5 matching bases. CDR3 size: 17 residues. Germline lookup yields CDR1 LNHNV and CDR2 YYDKDF (reference sequence). Trimming stripped 0 bases from V and 3 bases from J, with 17 bases between. The CDR3 loop is CATSRDRPGRDYYGYTF. CDR3 nucleotides: TGTGCCACCAGCAGAGATCGTCCGGGCAGGGACTACTATGGCTACACCTTC.

This clonotype was observed a handful of times. V and J are TRBV3-1 and TRBJ2-5, with 7 bases fitting TRBD2. The CDR3 runs 14 residues. Germline V gene sequence: CDR1 LGHDT, CDR2 YNNKEL (reference sequence). Unmatched junction bases numbered 7, after V lost 1 base and J lost 8 bases. The DNA for the CDR3 is TGTGCCAGCAGCCAAGCGGGGGGACCGATAACCCAGTACTTC. It specifies CASSQAGGPITQYF.

The chain couples TRBV10-3 to TRBJ1-2; D unresolved. CDR1 and CDR2 from the germline V gene are ENHRY and SYGVKD. The CDR3 has 19 amino acids. With 3 bases removed from V and 2 bases from J, the gap between germline ends came to 25 bases. For the CDR3, the DNA is TGTGCCATCAGTGATCGGTGGCCTGAACCCGCGGGCGAAAACTATGGCTACACCTTC. This translates into CAISDRWPEPAGENYGYTF.

This clonotype came up a few times. The V and J genes are TRBV5-1 and TRBJ2-7; 7 bases fit TRBD1. The V segment lost 4 bases and the J segment 4 bases; nucleotides outside the gene matches: 8. Germline loops: CDR1 SGHRS, CDR2 YFSETQ. The CDR3 covers 14 residues. The CDR3 DNA sequence: TGCGCCAGCAGCCCGACCGGGACAGCGTACGAGCAGTACGTC. Translation: CASSPTGTAYEQYV.

This clonotype turned up a few times. This chain uses TRBV24-1 with TRBJ1-1; D is unclear. This CDR3 is 12 amino acids long. Trimming removed 1 base from V and 8 bases from J, with 7 bases in between. Germline CDR1 reads KGHDR; CDR2 reads SFDVKD. CDR3 loop: CATSDFAGEAFF. The CDR3 DNA reads TGTGCCACCAGTGATTTTGCAGGAGAAGCTTTCTTT.

This clonotype has just a few counts. The chain couples TRBV3-1 to TRBJ2-2, with 10 bases that match TRBD1. CDR1 LGHDT and CDR2 YNNKEL come from the germline V gene (reference sequence). V was pared by 10 bases and J by 3 bases, with 5 bases of the junction left unmatched. There are 14 residues in the CDR3. Here the CDR3 DNA reads TGTGCCACCCGGGGGACAGGGGACACCGGGGAGCTGTTTTTT. As protein: CATRGTGDTGELFF.

A few counts support this clonotype. This chain uses TRBV7-2 with TRBJ2-3; no clear D gene. The CDR3 runs 13 residues. Trimming pared 5 bases from V and 6 bases from J, leaving 12 bases between. Per germline, CDR1 SGHTA and CDR2 FQGNSA. The CDR3 is CASSKETADTQYF. In nucleotides, the CDR3 is TGTGCCAGCAGCAAAGAGACGGCCGATACGCAGTATTTT.

This sequence joins TRBV10-3 and TRBJ2-1, with D uncertain. The V end was cut by 6 bases, the J end by 3 bases, with 9 bases between. This CDR3 is 13 amino acids long. Germline CDR1 ENHRY, CDR2 SYGVKD. The CDR3 DNA follows: TGTGCCATCAGCGAGGACGGCTACAATGAGCAGTTCTTC. Amino acids: CAISEDGYNEQFF.